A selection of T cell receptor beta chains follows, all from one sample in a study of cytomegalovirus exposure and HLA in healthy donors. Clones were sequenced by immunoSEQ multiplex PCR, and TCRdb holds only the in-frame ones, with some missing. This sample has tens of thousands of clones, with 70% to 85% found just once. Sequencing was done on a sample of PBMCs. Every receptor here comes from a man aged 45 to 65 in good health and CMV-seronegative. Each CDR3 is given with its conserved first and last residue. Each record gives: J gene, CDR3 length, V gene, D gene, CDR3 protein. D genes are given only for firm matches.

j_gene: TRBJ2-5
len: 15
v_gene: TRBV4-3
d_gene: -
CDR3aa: CASSTTRESQETQYF

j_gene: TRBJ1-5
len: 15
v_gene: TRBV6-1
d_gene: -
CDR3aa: CASRLDRSSNQPQHF

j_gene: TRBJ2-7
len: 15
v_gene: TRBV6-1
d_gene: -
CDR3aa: CASSDWGIQGYEQYF

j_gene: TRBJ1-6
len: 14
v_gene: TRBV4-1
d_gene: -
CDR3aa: CASSQGQTSSPLHF

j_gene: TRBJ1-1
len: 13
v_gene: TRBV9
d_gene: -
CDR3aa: CASSVGGSTEAFF

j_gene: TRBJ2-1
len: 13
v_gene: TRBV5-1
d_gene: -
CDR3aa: CASGRGAFSEQFF

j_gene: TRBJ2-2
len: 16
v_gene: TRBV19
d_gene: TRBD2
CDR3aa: CASSGSGLARTGELFF

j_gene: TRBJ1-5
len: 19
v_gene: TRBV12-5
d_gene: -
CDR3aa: CASGLVPPPAGTFNQPQHF

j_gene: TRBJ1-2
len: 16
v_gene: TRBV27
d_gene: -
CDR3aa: CASSLDGPGDNYGYTF

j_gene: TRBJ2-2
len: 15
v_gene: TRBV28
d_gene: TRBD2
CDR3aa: CASSLLAGGNGELFF